These T cell receptor beta chains were read from a single sample in a study of blood T cells in healthy people across ages. TCRdb reprocessed the 5' RACE reads via MiXCR and lists one record per CDR3 protein. The sample records around 1.7 million distinct CDR3 sequences, 28% being singletons. Material for sequencing was blood. These receptors all stem from a woman in her twenties or thirties in good health. Each CDR3 is given with its conserved first and last residue. A D gene is named only where the DNA matches it firmly. Not every row has a clone size; where given, it reads once, few, many or a size class.

v_call	j_call	clone_size	d_call	cdr3_aa	cdr3_nt
TRBV20-1	TRBJ1-4	few	NA	CSAIRSDGPPTNEKLFF	TGCAGTGCCATAAGAAGTGACGGGCCGCCAACTAATGAAAAACTGTTTTTT
TRBV28	TRBJ2-1	many	NA	CATGPLNEQFF	TGTGCCACCGGACCTCTGAATGAGCAGTTCTTC
TRBV5-1	TRBJ2-1	few	TRBD2	CASSVRRGGIGEQFF	TGCGCCAGCAGCGTCCGGCGGGGGGGCATCGGTGAGCAGTTCTTC
TRBV27	TRBJ2-7	few	NA	CASRALGRAVNEQYF	TGTGCCAGCAGGGCCTTAGGAAGGGCCGTGAACGAGCAGTACTTC
TRBV6-1	TRBJ2-5	few	TRBD2	CATSGTSGYNEQYF	TGTGCCACCTCCGGGACTAGCGGATACAATGAGCAGTACTTC
TRBV6-1	TRBJ2-1	NA	NA	CASRGYLSYNEQFF	TGTGCCAGCAGGGGCTACCTCTCCTACAATGAGCAGTTCTTC
TRBV28	TRBJ2-7	NA	TRBD1	CASSLPTGAEQYF	TGTGCCAGCAGTTTACCCACAGGGGCCGAGCAGTACTTC
TRBV27	TRBJ2-5	few	NA	CASSFAGSRQETQYF	TGTGCCAGCAGTTTCGCAGGGTCGCGTCAGGAGACCCAGTACTTC
TRBV6-2/TRBV6-3	TRBJ1-5	NA	NA	CASSSPGDRQPQHF	TGTGCCAGCAGTTCCCCCGGAGATCGGCAGCCCCAGCATTTT
TRBV10-1	TRBJ2-5	NA	NA	CASSDTDQETQYF	TGCGCCAGCAGTGACACAGACCAAGAGACCCAGTACTTC
TRBV3-1	TRBJ2-7	many	TRBD2	CASSRTSGSNEQYF	TGTGCCAGCTCACGGACTAGCGGGAGTAACGAGCAGTACTTC
TRBV2	TRBJ1-1	few	NA	CASNTGQSLEAFF	TGTGCCAGCAATACTGGACAGAGTCTTGAAGCTTTCTTT
TRBV7-9	TRBJ2-7	few	TRBD2	CASSLVRGGSSYEQYF	TGTGCCAGCAGCTTAGTTCGGGGGGGAAGCTCCTACGAGCAGTACTTC
TRBV20-1	TRBJ2-6	many	NA	CSARDTSGANVLTF	TGCAGTGCTAGAGATACCTCTGGGGCCAACGTCCTGACTTTC
TRBV29-1	TRBJ2-7	NA	NA	CSVELGRASEQYF	TGCAGCGTTGAGCTGGGACGAGCGAGCGAGCAGTACTTC
TRBV4-3	TRBJ2-1	many	NA	CASSQGTNALGEQFF	TGCGCCAGCAGCCAAGGGACTAACGCTTTGGGTGAGCAGTTCTTC
TRBV5-1	TRBJ2-1	NA	TRBD2	CASSLGGLAGGPNEQFF	TGCGCCAGCAGCTTGGGGGGACTAGCGGGGGGGCCTAATGAGCAGTTCTTC
TRBV6-4	TRBJ2-1	many	NA	CASSEDPWSYNEQFF	TGTGCCAGCAGTGAAGACCCATGGTCCTACAATGAGCAGTTCTTC
TRBV11-2	TRBJ2-1	NA	TRBD2	CASSSDLGRTSGPSYNEQFF	TGTGCCAGCAGCTCAGATCTCGGGAGGACTAGCGGGCCCTCCTACAATGAGCAGTTCTTC
TRBV12-3/TRBV12-4	TRBJ1-1	few	NA	CASSPQGSSTEAFF	TGTGCCAGCAGTCCCCAGGGATCGAGCACTGAAGCTTTCTTT
TRBV6-6	TRBJ1-5	NA	NA	CTSSYNSHLSNQPQHF	TGTACCAGCAGTTACAATTCACACCTTAGCAATCAGCCCCAGCATTTT
TRBV15	TRBJ2-7	many	TRBD1	CATSSGGQGNEQYF	TGTGCCACCAGCAGCGGGGGACAGGGTAACGAGCAGTACTTC
TRBV7-2	TRBJ1-2	few	NA	CASSLAPTTWGYTF	TGTGCCAGCAGCTTAGCACCGACAACTTGGGGCTACACCTTC
TRBV7-3	TRBJ2-5	few	NA	CASSFDQSQETQYF	TGTGCCAGCAGCTTCGATCAGTCCCAAGAGACCCAGTACTTC
TRBV9	TRBJ2-2	few	NA	CASSNAELRSGELFF	TGTGCCAGCAGCAACGCGGAGCTTCGTTCCGGGGAGCTGTTTTTT
TRBV7-2	TRBJ2-3	few	NA	CASSLGLSGLGTDTQYF	TGTGCCAGCAGCTTAGGCTTGTCAGGGTTGGGCACAGATACGCAGTATTTT
TRBV6-5	TRBJ1-1	few	NA	CASTGRTDFTAFF	TGTGCCAGCACTGGACGGACGGATTTCACAGCTTTCTTT
TRBV3-1	TRBJ2-7	once	NA	CASSQDRVVPYEQYF	TGTGCCAGCAGCCAAGATCGGGTTGTGCCCTACGAGCAGTACTTC
TRBV7-2	TRBJ2-5	many	TRBD1	CASGKGAEETQYF	TGTGCCAGCGGAAAGGGGGCGGAGGAGACCCAGTACTTC
TRBV30	TRBJ2-7	few	TRBD1	CAWSGQGAREQYF	TGTGCCTGGAGTGGACAGGGGGCGAGGGAGCAGTACTTC
TRBV4-3	TRBJ2-1	many	NA	CASSQDMADYNEQFF	TGCGCCAGCAGCCAAGATATGGCTGACTACAATGAGCAGTTCTTC
TRBV4-1	TRBJ1-1	NA	NA	CASSQALTGRAFF	TGCGCCAGCAGCCAAGCATTAACTGGGCGAGCTTTCTTT
TRBV25-1	TRBJ2-7	NA	NA	CASSDGYGNPYEQYF	TGTGCCAGCAGTGATGGTTATGGGAATCCCTACGAGCAGTACTTC
TRBV12-3/TRBV12-4	TRBJ2-2	NA	TRBD2	CASSSSSGGNTGELFF	TGTGCCAGCAGTTCTTCTAGCGGGGGGAACACCGGGGAGCTGTTTTTT
TRBV7-9	TRBJ1-4	NA	NA	CASSPLGAGEKLFF	TGTGCCAGCAGCCCCCTCGGGGCAGGAGAAAAACTGTTTTTT
TRBV7-2	TRBJ2-5	NA	TRBD1	CASSKGTARETQYF	TGTGCCAGCAGCAAAGGGACAGCCCGGGAGACCCAGTACTTC